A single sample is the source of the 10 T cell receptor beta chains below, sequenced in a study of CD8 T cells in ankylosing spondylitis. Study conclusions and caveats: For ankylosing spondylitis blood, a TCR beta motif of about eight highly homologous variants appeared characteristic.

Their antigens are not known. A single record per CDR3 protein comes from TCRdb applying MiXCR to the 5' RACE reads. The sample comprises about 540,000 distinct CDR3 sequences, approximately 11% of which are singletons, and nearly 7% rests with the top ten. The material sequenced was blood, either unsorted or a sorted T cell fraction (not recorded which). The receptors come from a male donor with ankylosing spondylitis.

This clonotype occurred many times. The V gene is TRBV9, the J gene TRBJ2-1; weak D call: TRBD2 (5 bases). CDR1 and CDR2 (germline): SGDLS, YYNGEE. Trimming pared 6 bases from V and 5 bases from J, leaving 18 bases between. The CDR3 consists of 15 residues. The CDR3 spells CASTTQDLADNEQFF. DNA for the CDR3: TGTGCCAGCACCACGCAGGACTTGGCTGACAATGAGCAGTTCTTC. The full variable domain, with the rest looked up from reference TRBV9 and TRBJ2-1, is DSGVTQTPKHLITATGQRVTLRCSPRSGDLSVYWYQQSLDQGLQFLIQYYNGEERAKGNILERFSAQQFPDLHSELNLSSLELGDSALYFCASTTQDLADNEQFFGPGTRLTVL.

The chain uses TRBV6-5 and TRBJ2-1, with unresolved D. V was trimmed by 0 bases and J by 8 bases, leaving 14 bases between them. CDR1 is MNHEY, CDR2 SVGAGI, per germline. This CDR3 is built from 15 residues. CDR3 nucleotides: TGTGCCAGCAGTTACTCGACCGGTCTAATCTATGAGCAGTTCTTC. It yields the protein CASSYSTGLIYEQFF.

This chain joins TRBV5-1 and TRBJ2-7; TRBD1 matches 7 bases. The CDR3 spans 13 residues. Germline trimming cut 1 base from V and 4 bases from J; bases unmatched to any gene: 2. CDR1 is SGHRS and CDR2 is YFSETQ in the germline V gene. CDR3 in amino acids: CASSLRTGYEQYF. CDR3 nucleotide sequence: TGCGCCAGCAGCTTGAGGACAGGATACGAGCAGTACTTC.

The chain's CDR3 is CASSLIRGHGYTF. As DNA, the CDR3 is TGTGCCAGCAGCTTAATCAGGGGTCACGGCTACACCTTC. The V call is TRBV11-2, the J call TRBJ1-2; D might be TRBD1 (6 bases). V was trimmed by 2 bases and J by 8 bases, leaving 12 bases between them. CDR1 is SGHAT, CDR2 FQNNGV, per germline. This CDR3 comprises 13 residues.

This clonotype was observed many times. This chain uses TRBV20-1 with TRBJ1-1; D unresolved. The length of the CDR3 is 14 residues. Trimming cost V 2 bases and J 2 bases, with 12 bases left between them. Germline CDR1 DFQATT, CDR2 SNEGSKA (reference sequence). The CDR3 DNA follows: TGCAGTGCTAGACCTCCGGGATCCAACACTGAAGCTTTCTTT. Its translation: CSARPPGSNTEAFF.

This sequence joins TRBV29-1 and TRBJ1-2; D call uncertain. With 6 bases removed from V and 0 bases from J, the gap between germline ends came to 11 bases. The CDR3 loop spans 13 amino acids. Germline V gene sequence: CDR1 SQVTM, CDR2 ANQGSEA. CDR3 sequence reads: CSVDYPTNYGYTF. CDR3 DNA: TGCAGCGTCGACTATCCTACTAACTATGGCTACACCTTC.

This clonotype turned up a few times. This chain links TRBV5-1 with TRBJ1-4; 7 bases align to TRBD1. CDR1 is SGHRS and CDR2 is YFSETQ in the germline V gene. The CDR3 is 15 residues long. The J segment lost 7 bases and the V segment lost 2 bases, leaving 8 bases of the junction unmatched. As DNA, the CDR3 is TGCGCCAGCAGCTTAGAAGGGGGCATCGGTGAAAAACTGTTTTTT. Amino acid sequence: CASSLEGGIGEKLFF. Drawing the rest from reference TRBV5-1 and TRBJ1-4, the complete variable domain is KAGVTQTPRYLIKTRGQQVTLSCSPISGHRSVSWYQQTPGQGLQFLFEYFSETQRNKGNFPGRFSGRQFSNSRSEMNVSTLELGDSALYLCASSLEGGIGEKLFFGSGTQLSVL.

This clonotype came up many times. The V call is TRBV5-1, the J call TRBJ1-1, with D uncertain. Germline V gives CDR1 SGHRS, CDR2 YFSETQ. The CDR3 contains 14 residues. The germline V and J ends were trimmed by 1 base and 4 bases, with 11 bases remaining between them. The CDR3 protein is CASSLTGLGTEAFF. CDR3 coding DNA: TGCGCCAGCAGCTTGACGGGGTTGGGCACTGAAGCTTTCTTT.

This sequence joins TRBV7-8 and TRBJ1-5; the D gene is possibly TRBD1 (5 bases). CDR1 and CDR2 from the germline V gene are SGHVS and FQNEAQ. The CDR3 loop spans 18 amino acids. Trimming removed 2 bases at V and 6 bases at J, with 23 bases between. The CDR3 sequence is CASSLIGQGARSGQPQHF. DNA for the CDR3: TGTGCCAGCAGCTTAATCGGCCAGGGTGCTAGGTCAGGTCAGCCCCAGCATTTT.

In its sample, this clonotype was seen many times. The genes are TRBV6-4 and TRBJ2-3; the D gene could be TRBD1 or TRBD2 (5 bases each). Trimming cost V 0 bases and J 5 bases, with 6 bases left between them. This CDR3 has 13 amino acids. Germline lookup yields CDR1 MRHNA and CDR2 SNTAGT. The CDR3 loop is CASSDSGEDTQYF. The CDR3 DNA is TGTGCCAGCAGTGACTCGGGGGAAGATACGCAGTATTTT.